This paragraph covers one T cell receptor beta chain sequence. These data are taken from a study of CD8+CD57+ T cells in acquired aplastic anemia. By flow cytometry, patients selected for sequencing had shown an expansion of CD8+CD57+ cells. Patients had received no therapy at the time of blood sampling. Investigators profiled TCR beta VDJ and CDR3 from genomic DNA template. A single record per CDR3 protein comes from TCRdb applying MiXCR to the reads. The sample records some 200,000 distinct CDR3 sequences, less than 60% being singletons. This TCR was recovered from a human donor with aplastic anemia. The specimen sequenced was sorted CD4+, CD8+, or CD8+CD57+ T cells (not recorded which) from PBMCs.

The CDR3 loop reads CASSLWRVSYNEQFF. CDR3 bases: TGTGCCAGCAGCTTATGGAGGGTCTCCTACAATGAGCAGTTCTTC. The chain employs TRBV19 and TRBJ2-1; D perhaps matches TRBD2 (6 bases). V shed 9 bases and J shed 0 bases, with 15 bases lying between them. From germline, CDR1 is LNHDA and CDR2 SQIVND (reference sequence). CDR3 length: 15 amino acids.